This TCR beta chain derives from a study of blood T cell repertoires in COVID-19. Study-wide context: Collection of acute and convalescent COVID-19 samples took place in the United States, Italy and Spain. PBMCs, B-cell-depleted T cells, or T cells were the source of the cDNA or gDNA that made up the material.

The V segment lost 5 bases and the J segment 0 bases; nucleotides outside the gene matches: 11. There are 17 residues in the CDR3. Germline V gene lookup returns CDR1 SGHNT and CDR2 YYREEE (reference sequence). Per the original methods: Estimates of nucleated cell counts were drawn from the amplification of reference gene primers. The method was immunoSEQ multiplex PCR; TCRdb's version includes in-frame clones alone and lacks a portion of them. The V and J calls and clone size come from that table; D and trimming were worked out from the DNA. The repertoire holds some 110,000 clones, with roughly 80% as singletons.

The rearrangement uses TRBV5-4 and TRBJ2-3; the match to TRBD1 covers 8 bases. Sequencing was done on a sample of peripheral blood. The sequence derives from a woman older than 75 with acute or convalescent COVID-19. Here the CDR3 DNA reads TGTGCCAGCAGTTCCGGACAGGGCGTACTTAGCACAGATACGCAGTATTTT. It translates to CASSSGQGVLSTDTQYF.